Below, 28 T cell receptor beta chains from the same sample are listed, as sequenced in a study of blood T cells in healthy people across ages (dated by TCRdb to the mid-2010s). The receptor library was made with 5' RACE. TCRdb names Illumina HiSeq 2500 as the instrument used. A second roughly 6 to 12 cycle PCR used a sample-barcoded 5' primer and a J-beta primer mix. TCRdb cleaned the public reads at Q25 with fastp, built clones with MiXCR and kept in-frame beta chains. Entries are consolidated by CDR3 protein sequence, retaining the most common genes and DNA. Within this sample are approximately 700,000 distinct CDR3 sequences, with approximately 31% of them counted one time only. The ten biggest clones cover roughly 14% of the sample. Sequenced sample: blood. Source of these receptors: a woman older than 75 in good health. Donor details come from another sample of the same person, matched by shared clones.

The table lists this clonotype with many counts. The chain links TRBV5-4 to TRBJ2-7, with a tentative D call TRBD1 (5 bases). Trimming cost V 2 bases and J 6 bases, with 12 bases left between them. The CDR3 runs to 13 residues. Germline V CDR1 and CDR2: SGHNT, YYREEE (reference sequence). CDR3 sequence reads: CASSLKGNREQYF. As DNA, the CDR3 is TGTGCCAGCAGCTTAAAGGGGAACCGCGAGCAGTACTTC.

This clonotype has at least ten counts. The V call is TRBV27, the J call TRBJ2-5; 8 positions match TRBD2. The germline CDR1 and CDR2 sequences are MNHEY and SMNVEV (reference sequence). This CDR3 spans 14 amino acids. V gave up 2 bases and J gave up 9 bases; unmatched junction bases: 8. Here the CDR3 DNA reads TGTGCCAGCAGTTTAGAACCGACGGGGGGGGCCCAGTACTTC. Its protein is CASSLEPTGGAQYF.

Many counts were recorded for this clonotype. CDR3 protein: CASSPDGRYEQYF. In nucleotides, the CDR3 is TGTGCCAGCAGCCCGGATGGACGATACGAGCAGTACTTC. This chain links TRBV7-3 with TRBJ2-7; D call uncertain. The CDR3 contains 13 residues. V was pared by 5 bases and J by 4 bases, with 12 bases between. The germline gives CDR1 SGHTA, CDR2 FQGTGA.

This clonotype was found a few times. The chain couples TRBV5-1 to TRBJ2-3; TRBD2 might be the D (5 bases). V was pared by 4 bases and J by 3 bases, with 12 bases between. Germline loops: CDR1 SGHRS, CDR2 YFSETQ. There are 14 residues in the CDR3. The CDR3 DNA reads TGCGCCAGCAGCCCATCACTAGTTACAGATACGCAGTATTTT. As protein: CASSPSLVTDTQYF.

This clonotype was seen ten or more times. The chain has TRBV5-1 and TRBJ2-6; unclear D gene. V shed 1 base and J shed 0 bases, with 5 bases lying between them. CDR3 size: 15 residues. The germline CDR1 and CDR2 sequences are SGHRS and YFSETQ. CDR3 DNA: TGCGCCAGCAGCTTGTTGGGCTCTGGGGCCAACGTCCTGACTTTC. This codes for CASSLLGSGANVLTF.

The chain has TRBV5-1 and TRBJ2-7, with 10 bases fitting TRBD2. J gave up 7 bases and V 6 bases, and 16 bases lay outside the gene matches. The CDR3 consists of 16 residues. Germline V gives CDR1 SGHRS, CDR2 YFSETQ. For the CDR3, the DNA is TGCGCCAGCAACTTAGAGGCTAGCGGGGGATTAAGGGAGCAGTACTTC. Amino acids: CASNLEASGGLREQYF. The whole variable domain, remainder taken from reference TRBV5-1 and TRBJ2-7, is KAGVTQTPRYLIKTRGQQVTLSCSPISGHRSVSWYQQTPGQGLQFLFEYFSETQRNKGNFPGRFSGRQFSNSRSEMNVSTLELGDSALYLCASNLEASGGLREQYFGPGTRLTVT.

The chain couples TRBV7-2 to TRBJ2-3; D might be TRBD2 (7 bases). CDR1 and CDR2 (germline): SGHTA, FQGNSA. The CDR3 sequence is 14 residues long. Trimming shortened V by 4 bases and J by 8 bases, and 16 bases separated the two germline ends. CDR3 nucleotides: TGTGCCAGCAGCTGGGGGGCGGGGGTGGCTACGCAGTATTTT. Residues: CASSWGAGVATQYF.

This clonotype was found a few times. V gene TRBV10-3 combines with J gene TRBJ1-5; D is possibly TRBD1 (6 bases). Trimming left V 10 bases short and J 11 bases short, with 21 bases between. This CDR3 comprises 13 residues. The germline V gene has CDR1 ENHRY and CDR2 SYGVKD. In nucleotides, the CDR3 is TGTGCCACCCGAGAGGACAGTCAACTGGCCCAGCATTTT. This translates into CATREDSQLAQHF.

This clonotype has a handful of counts. This rearrangement joins TRBV20-1 to TRBJ2-2; TRBD1 agrees at 8 bases. Germline V lookup: CDR1 DFQATT, CDR2 SNEGSKA (reference sequence). V dropped 4 bases and J dropped 2; count of bases not matched to a gene: 9. CDR3 size: 16 residues. The CDR3: CSAIPSTGGNTGELFF. CDR3 DNA sequence: TGCAGTGCTATTCCCTCCACAGGGGGAAACACCGGGGAGCTGTTTTTT.

The chain couples TRBV7-9 to TRBJ1-2, with D tentatively TRBD1 (5 bases). CDR1 and CDR2 from the germline V gene are SEHNR and FQNEAQ (reference sequence). The V end lost 1 base, the J end lost 4 bases, and 16 bases lay between the germline ends. The CDR3 length is 16 residues. The CDR3 nucleotides are TGTGCCAGCAGCTTAGAATCAGGGATGGGGAGCTATGGCTACACCTTC. Translated: CASSLESGMGSYGYTF.

This rearrangement joins TRBV5-4 to TRBJ1-4, with D possibly being TRBD1 (6 bases). V dropped 4 bases and J dropped 3 bases, with 16 bases sitting between them. The CDR3 contains 16 residues. From germline, CDR1 is SGHNT and CDR2 YYREEE (reference sequence). This CDR3 is CASSPGQTSANEKLFF. The CDR3 DNA sequence: TGTGCCAGCAGCCCCGGACAGACGTCAGCTAATGAAAAACTGTTTTTT. Full variable domain (outside the CDR3, taken from reference TRBV5-4 and TRBJ1-4): ETGVTQSPTHLIKTRGQQVTLRCSSQSGHNTVSWYQQALGQGPQFIFQYYREEENGRGNFPPRFSGLQFPNYSSELNVNALELDDSALYLCASSPGQTSANEKLFFGSGTQLSVL.

This clonotype has at least ten counts. This chain uses TRBV20-1 with TRBJ1-1, with 9 bases identical to TRBD1. The trim removed 5 bases at V and 5 bases at J, leaving 9 bases unmatched. CDR3 length: 14 residues. Germline assignment: CDR1 DFQATT and CDR2 SNEGSKA (reference sequence). The CDR3 nucleotides are TGCAGTGCTGGTTCCGGGACAGGGACGACTGAAGCTTTCTTT. It specifies CSAGSGTGTTEAFF.

To note about this clonotype: Since a much larger clone is just one base distant, this may be a read error. This rearrangement joins TRBV7-7 to TRBJ2-1; possible D gene TRBD2, 5 bases. From germline, CDR1 is SSHAT and CDR2 FNYEAQ (reference sequence). The CDR3 is 14 amino acids. V shed 5 bases and J shed 10 bases, with 18 bases lying between them. DNA for the CDR3: TGTGCCAGCAGCCCCCTGAGGAGAGGAGGAGAGCAGTTCTTC. This encodes CASSPLRRGGEQFF.

This clonotype was found a few times. The V call is TRBV30, the J call TRBJ2-4; D gene ambiguous. The length of the CDR3 is 15 residues. The ends were cut back, 4 bases at V and 7 bases at J, with 20 bases in the middle. Germline CDR1 GTSNPN, CDR2 SVGIG (reference sequence). The chain's CDR3 is CAWNRGGPPPNIQYF. CDR3 nucleotide sequence: TGTGCCTGGAACCGAGGCGGCCCGCCGCCGAACATTCAGTACTTC.

This clonotype was observed many times. V gene TRBV6-2 or TRBV6-3 combines with J gene TRBJ2-3; 8 bases line up with TRBD2. The germline gives CDR1 MNHEY, CDR2 SVGEGT. The CDR3 covers 15 residues. The junction had 10 bases not matched to a gene; V was cut back by 6 bases and J by 5 bases. The CDR3 loop reads CASSPTGLAIDTQYF. The CDR3 bases are TGTGCCAGCAGCCCGACCGGACTAGCCATAGATACGCAGTATTTT.

This clonotype was observed at least ten times. The J gene is TRBJ2-3, the V gene TRBV7-2; D not resolved. Germline CDR1 and CDR2: SGHTA and FQGNSA. V was trimmed by 1 base and J by 6 bases, leaving 11 bases between them. The CDR3 extends over 14 amino acids. In DNA, the CDR3 is TGTGCCAGCAGCTTAGGAAGGTTACCGGATACGCAGTATTTT. Its translation is CASSLGRLPDTQYF.

In this sample, this clonotype turned up many times. The V and J genes are TRBV5-1 and TRBJ2-7; tentative D call: TRBD1 (6 bases). The CDR3 is made up of 17 amino acids. CDR1 is SGHRS and CDR2 is YFSETQ in the germline V gene. The germline V and J ends were trimmed by 1 base and 7 bases, with 24 bases remaining between them. The CDR3 DNA reads as TGCGCCAGCAGCTTGAGAACCCACAGGGAAAGGACGGGAGAGCAGTACTTC. This translates into CASSLRTHRERTGEQYF.

This chain connects TRBV5-6 to TRBJ2-3; TRBD2 is a possible D gene (6 bases). The V gene lost 4 bases and the J gene lost 1 base, with 13 bases spanning the gap. CDR3 length equals 15 residues. CDR1 is SGHDT and CDR2 is YYEEEE in the germline V gene. The CDR3 region has the DNA TGTGCCAGCAGCCGGGGGAGCGGCGGCACAGATACGCAGTATTTT. Amino acid sequence: CASSRGSGGTDTQYF.

At least ten counts were recorded for this clonotype. The chain links TRBV29-1 to TRBJ2-5; D remains unclear. The V end was cut by 7 bases, the J end by 4 bases, with 10 bases between. Germline V gene lookup returns CDR1 SQVTM and CDR2 ANQGSEA. CDR3 length: 11 residues. The CDR3 DNA is TGCAGCGCCAGACAAGCAGAGACCCAGTACTTC. This encodes CSARQAETQYF.

The rearrangement uses TRBV4-3 and TRBJ2-1, with 9 bases that match TRBD1. The CDR3 spans 15 residues. CDR1 and CDR2 (germline): LGHNA, YSLEER. V lost 1 base and J lost 10; bases outside the gene matches: 8. Written as DNA, the CDR3 is TGCGCCAGCAGCCAAGGGGGACAGGGCTTAGGGGAGCAGTTCTTC. The encoded protein is CASSQGGQGLGEQFF.

The chain couples TRBV20-1 to TRBJ1-1; D remains ambiguous. Germline CDR1 and CDR2: DFQATT and SNEGSKA (reference sequence). V shed 5 bases and J shed 3 bases, with 7 bases lying between them. The CDR3 has 11 amino acids. In nucleotides, the CDR3 is TGCAGTGCTGGGTTAGACACTGAAGCTTTCTTT. This encodes CSAGLDTEAFF.

In regard to this clonotype: This may stem from a read error, because a much larger clone lies one nucleotide away. The V call is TRBV5-1, the J call TRBJ2-7; 9 positions agree with TRBD1. Germline CDR1 and CDR2: SGHRS and YFSETQ. The CDR3 is 16 residues long. The DNA for the CDR3 is TGCGCCAACAGCCCGGCGGGGACAGGGAACTCCTACGAGCAGTACTTC. Encoded protein: CANSPAGTGNSYEQYF.

This clonotype was found a few times. Sequence at one end of the junction differs from germline and may be a read error. This rearrangement joins TRBV28 to TRBJ2-5, with 8 bases that match TRBD2. The CDR3 has 14 residues. Germline V gene sequence: CDR1 MDHEN, CDR2 SYDVKM. The CDR3 reads CTSSPSGGKETQYF. The CDR3 DNA reads as TGTACCAGCAGCCCCTCGGGGGGGAAAGAGACCCAGTACTTC.

A remark on this clonotype: Being one base from a much bigger clone, this may be a read error. The J gene is TRBJ2-5, the V gene TRBV5-5; D uncertain. The V end was cut by 3 bases, the J end by 11 bases, with 26 bases between. The CDR3 is 16 amino acids. Germline V gives CDR1 SGHKS, CDR2 YYEKEE (reference sequence). The CDR3 DNA sequence: TGTGCCAGCAGCTCTCAAGCCGTTCTACCCTACAATGAGCAGTACTTC. Translating gives CASSSQAVLPYNEQYF.

This clonotype has ten or more counts. This chain links TRBV20-1 with TRBJ2-7; D gene uncertain. The CDR3 is 15 amino acids. The germline V gene has CDR1 DFQATT and CDR2 SNEGSKA (reference sequence). CDR3 amino acids: CNARKVASDIHEQYF. Written as DNA, the CDR3 is TGCAATGCCCGGAAGGTAGCATCCGATATCCACGAGCAGTACTTC.

This clonotype was observed at least ten times. The CDR3 spells CASIDRGQLEETQYF. The CDR3 bases are TGTGCCAGCATTGACCGGGGACAGCTAGAAGAGACCCAGTACTTC. This chain connects TRBV6-5 to TRBJ2-5, with 7 bases matching TRBD1. Per germline, CDR1 MNHEY and CDR2 SVGAGI. The CDR3 is made up of 15 amino acids. V was pared by 7 bases and J by 3 bases, with 11 bases of the junction left unmatched.

The table lists this clonotype with many counts. The V gene is TRBV2, the J gene TRBJ1-2; TRBD1 matches 8 bases. CDR3 size: 17 residues. V shed 7 bases and J 2 bases; nucleotides not matched to a gene: 15. Germline V lookup: CDR1 SNHLY, CDR2 FYNNEI. CDR3 residues: CASNEWAGTGPNYGYTF. The DNA for the CDR3 is TGTGCCAGCAATGAGTGGGCCGGGACAGGACCCAACTATGGCTACACCTTC.

Comment on this clonotype: Given a much more abundant clone one base away, this may be a read error. The chain recombines TRBV5-1 with TRBJ2-7; a weak D match, TRBD1 (6 bases). The CDR3 spans 15 residues. Germline-derived CDR1 and CDR2 are SGHRS and YFSETQ. CDR3 protein: CASSFSAGVVYKQYF. CDR3 nucleotide sequence: TGCGCCAGCAGCTTCTCGGCAGGGGTCGTCTACAAGCAGTACTTC. The variable domain in full, completed from reference TRBV5-1 and TRBJ2-7, reads KAGVTQTPRYLIKTRGQQVTLSCSPISGHRSVSWYQQTPGQGLQFLFEYFSETQRNKGNFPGRFSGRQFSNSRSEMNVSTLELGDSALYLCASSFSAGVVYKQYFGPGTRLTVT.